The T cell receptor (beta chain) described here comes from a study of T cells in Graves' hyperthyroidism and ophthalmopathy. V trimming: 3 bases; J trimming: 5 bases; junction bases outside the gene matches: 9. Germline loops: CDR1 MDHEN, CDR2 SYDVKM. The CDR3 has 16 residues. Template material for amplifying TCR beta CDR3 regions consisted of RNA transcripts. During a first-round RT-PCR of the TCR CDR3, the HTBI primer set was used. TCRdb passed the multiplex PCR reads through MiXCR, listing each CDR3 protein once. The sample holds 190,000 or so distinct CDR3 sequences, around 20% seen once. In this sample, this clonotype turned up many times.

This chain links TRBV28 with TRBJ2-2; 7 bases agree with TRBD1. Sequencing input: blood. The source is a man aged 40-50 years with Graves' hyperthyroidism. This CDR3 is CASSLVRGPETGELFF. CDR3 DNA: TGTGCCAGCAGTTTGGTGAGGGGGCCAGAGACCGGGGAGCTGTTTTTT.